This entry is about one TCR beta chain. Its antigen is currently unknown. Produced via immunoSEQ multiplex PCR; TCRdb's table is partial and in-frame only. The sample has some 160,000 clones, under 95% seen once. This record comes from a study of T cell responses to AZD1222 COVID-19 vaccine. Study at large: Pooled in the analysis were second doses at about 4 or about 12 weeks. Study observations and caveats: Repertoires were obtained only post-peak T cell response. Clonal diversity was possibly underestimated, and the donors were mostly white British, with more females.

J was trimmed by 15 bases and V by 4 bases; bases with no gene match: 26. CDR1 and CDR2 (germline): SGHNT, YYREEE (reference sequence). This CDR3 contains 18 residues. Here the sequenced sample was peripheral blood, taken on day 0 of AZD1222 vaccination. The chain carries TRBV5-4 and TRBJ2-1, with TRBD2 matching over 9 bases. This TCR was sampled from an adult in good health. The CDR3 bases are TGTGCCAGCAGCCCCGAAGGTGCGGGAGGGCCTTTCAGGGGCCCGGGGTTCTTC. This codes for CASSPEGAGGPFRGPGFF.